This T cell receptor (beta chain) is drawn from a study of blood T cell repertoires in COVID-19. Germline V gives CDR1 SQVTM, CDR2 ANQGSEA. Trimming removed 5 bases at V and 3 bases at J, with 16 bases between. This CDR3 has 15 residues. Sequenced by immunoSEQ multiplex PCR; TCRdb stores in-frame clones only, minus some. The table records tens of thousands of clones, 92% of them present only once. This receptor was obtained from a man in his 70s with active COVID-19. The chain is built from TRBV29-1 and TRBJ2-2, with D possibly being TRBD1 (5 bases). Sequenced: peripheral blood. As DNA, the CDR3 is TGCAGCGTTTCCGACGCATCAGGGTACACCGGGGAGCTGTTTTTT. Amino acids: CSVSDASGYTGELFF.